This TCR beta chain originates from a study of blood T cell repertoires in COVID-19. This CDR3 comprises 15 residues. V lost 7 bases and J 0 bases, leaving 12 bases between the germline ends. Germline lookup yields CDR1 SNHLY and CDR2 FYNNEI. The protocol was immunoSEQ multiplex PCR, while the TCRdb copy is restricted to in-frame clones and leaves out a portion. The sample has fewer than 250,000 clones; about 91% are singletons. This clone showed up just once. The chain carries TRBV2 and TRBJ1-4; no reliable D call. This clonotype was obtained from a woman between 25 and 40 years old with acute COVID-19. The sample consisted of PBMCs or T cells enriched from blood (not recorded which). Here the CDR3 reads CASNSNSATNEKLFF. The CDR3 region has the DNA TGTGCCAGCAATAGCAATAGTGCAACTAATGAAAAACTGTTTTTT.